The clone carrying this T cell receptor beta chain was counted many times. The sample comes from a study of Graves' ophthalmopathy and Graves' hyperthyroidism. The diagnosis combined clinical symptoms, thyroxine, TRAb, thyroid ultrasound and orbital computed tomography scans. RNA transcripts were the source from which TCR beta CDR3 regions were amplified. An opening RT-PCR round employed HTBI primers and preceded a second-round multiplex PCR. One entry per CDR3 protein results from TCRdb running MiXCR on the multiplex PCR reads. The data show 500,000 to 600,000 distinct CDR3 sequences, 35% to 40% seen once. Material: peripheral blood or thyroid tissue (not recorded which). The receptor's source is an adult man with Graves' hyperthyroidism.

The CDR3 sequence: CSVWDRGNTGELFF. Here the CDR3 DNA reads TGCAGCGTTTGGGACCGAGGGAACACCGGGGAGCTGTTTTTT. This chain connects TRBV29-1 to TRBJ2-2; D is perhaps TRBD1 or TRBD2 (5 bases each). CDR3 length equals 14 residues. V dropped 5 bases and J dropped 1 base, with 11 bases sitting between them. CDR1 is SQVTM and CDR2 is ANQGSEA in the germline V gene.